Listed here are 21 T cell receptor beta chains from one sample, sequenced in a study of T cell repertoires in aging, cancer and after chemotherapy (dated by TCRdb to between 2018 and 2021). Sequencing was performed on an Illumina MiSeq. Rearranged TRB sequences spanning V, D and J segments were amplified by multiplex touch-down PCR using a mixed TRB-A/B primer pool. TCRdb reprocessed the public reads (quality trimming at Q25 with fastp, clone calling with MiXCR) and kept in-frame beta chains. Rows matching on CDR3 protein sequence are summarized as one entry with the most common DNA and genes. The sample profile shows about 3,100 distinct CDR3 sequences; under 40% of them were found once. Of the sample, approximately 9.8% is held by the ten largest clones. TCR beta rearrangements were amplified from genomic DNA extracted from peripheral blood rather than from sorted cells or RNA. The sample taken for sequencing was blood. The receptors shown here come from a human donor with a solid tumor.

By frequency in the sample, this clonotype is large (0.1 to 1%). The CDR3 DNA is TGTGCCAGCAGCTTACTAGCGGGGGGCACAGATACGCAGTATTTT. It codes for CASSLLAGGTDTQYF. This chain connects TRBV11-1 to TRBJ2-3; 10 bases line up with TRBD2. The CDR3 is 15 residues long. Per germline, CDR1 SGHAT and CDR2 FQDESV (reference sequence). V trimming: 2 bases; J trimming: 1 base; junction bases outside the gene matches: 0.

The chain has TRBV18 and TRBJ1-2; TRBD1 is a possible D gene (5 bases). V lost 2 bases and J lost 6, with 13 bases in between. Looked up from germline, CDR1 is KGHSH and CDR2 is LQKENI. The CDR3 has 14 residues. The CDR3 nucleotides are TGTGCCAGCTCACCATTGGGGCAGGATAATGGCTACACCTTC. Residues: CASSPLGQDNGYTF.

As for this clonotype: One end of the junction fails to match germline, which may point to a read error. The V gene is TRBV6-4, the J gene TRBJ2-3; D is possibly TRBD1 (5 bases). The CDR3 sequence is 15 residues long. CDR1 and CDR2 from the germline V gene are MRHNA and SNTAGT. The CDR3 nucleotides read TGTGCCGGCAGTGACTCCGCAGGGAGCACAGATACGCAGTATTTT. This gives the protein CAGSDSAGSTDTQYF.

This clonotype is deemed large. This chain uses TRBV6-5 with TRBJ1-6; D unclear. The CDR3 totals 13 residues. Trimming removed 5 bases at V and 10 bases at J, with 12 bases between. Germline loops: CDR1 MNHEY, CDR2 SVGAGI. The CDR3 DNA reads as TGTGCCAGCAGTCCGGCCATTCGGTCACCCCTCCACTTT. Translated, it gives CASSPAIRSPLHF.

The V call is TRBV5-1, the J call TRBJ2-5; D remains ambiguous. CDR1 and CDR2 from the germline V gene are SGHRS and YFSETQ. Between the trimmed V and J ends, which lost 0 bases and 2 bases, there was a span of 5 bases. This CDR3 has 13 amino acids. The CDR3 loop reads CASSLDLQETQYF. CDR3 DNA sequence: TGCGCCAGCAGCTTGGACCTTCAAGAGACCCAGTACTTC.

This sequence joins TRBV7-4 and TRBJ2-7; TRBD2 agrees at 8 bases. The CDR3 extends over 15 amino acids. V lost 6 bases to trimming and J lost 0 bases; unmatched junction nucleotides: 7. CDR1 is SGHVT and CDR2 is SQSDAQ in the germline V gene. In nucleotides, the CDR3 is TGTGCCAGCAGTTCCGGACTAGCCCTCTCCTACGAGCAGTACTTC. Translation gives CASSSGLALSYEQYF.

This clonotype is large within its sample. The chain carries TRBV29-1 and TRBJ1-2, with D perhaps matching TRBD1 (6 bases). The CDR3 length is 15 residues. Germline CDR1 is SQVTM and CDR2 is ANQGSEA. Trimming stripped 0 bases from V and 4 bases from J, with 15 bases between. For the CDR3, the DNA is TGCAGCGTTGAAGATCTTCATGGACAGCTCTATGGCTACACCTTC. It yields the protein CSVEDLHGQLYGYTF.

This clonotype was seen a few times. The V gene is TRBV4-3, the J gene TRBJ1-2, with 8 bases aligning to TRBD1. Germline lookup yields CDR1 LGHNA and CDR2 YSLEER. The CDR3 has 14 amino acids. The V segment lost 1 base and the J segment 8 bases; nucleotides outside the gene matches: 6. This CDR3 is CASSQAQGVGGYTF. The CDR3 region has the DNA TGCGCCAGCAGCCAAGCACAGGGGGTTGGGGGCTACACCTTC.

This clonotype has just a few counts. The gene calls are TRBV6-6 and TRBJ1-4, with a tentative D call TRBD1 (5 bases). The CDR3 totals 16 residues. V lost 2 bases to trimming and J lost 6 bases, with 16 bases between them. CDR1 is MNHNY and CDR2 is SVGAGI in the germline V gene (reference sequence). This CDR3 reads CASSYTVDGGDEKLFF. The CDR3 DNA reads TGTGCCAGCAGTTACACCGTCGACGGAGGGGATGAAAAACTGTTTTTT.

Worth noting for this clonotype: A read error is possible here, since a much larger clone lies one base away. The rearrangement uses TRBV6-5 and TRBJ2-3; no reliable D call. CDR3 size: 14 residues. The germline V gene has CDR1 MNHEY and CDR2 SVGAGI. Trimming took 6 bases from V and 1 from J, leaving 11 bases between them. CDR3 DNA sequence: TGTGCCAGCAGGGAAGTGAGGCGCACAGATACGCAGTATTTT. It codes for CASREVRRTDTQYF.

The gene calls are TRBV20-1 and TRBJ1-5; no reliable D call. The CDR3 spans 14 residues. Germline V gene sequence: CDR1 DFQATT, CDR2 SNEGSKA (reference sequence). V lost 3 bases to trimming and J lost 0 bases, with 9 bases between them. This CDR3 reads CSASGTDSNQPQHF. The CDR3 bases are TGCAGTGCTAGTGGTACAGATAGCAATCAGCCCCAGCATTTT.

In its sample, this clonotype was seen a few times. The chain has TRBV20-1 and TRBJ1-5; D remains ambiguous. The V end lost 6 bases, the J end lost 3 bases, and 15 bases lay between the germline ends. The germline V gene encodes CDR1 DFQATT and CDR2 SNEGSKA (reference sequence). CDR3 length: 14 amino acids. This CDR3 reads CSARQRAPNQPQHF. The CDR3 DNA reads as TGCAGTGCGCGCCAAAGGGCTCCCAATCAGCCCCAGCATTTT.

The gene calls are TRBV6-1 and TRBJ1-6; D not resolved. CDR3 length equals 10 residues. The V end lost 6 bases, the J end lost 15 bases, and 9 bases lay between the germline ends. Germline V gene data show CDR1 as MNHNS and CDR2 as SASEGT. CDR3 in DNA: TGTGCCAGCAGCCAAGGAAACCTCCACTTT. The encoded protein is CASSQGNLHF.

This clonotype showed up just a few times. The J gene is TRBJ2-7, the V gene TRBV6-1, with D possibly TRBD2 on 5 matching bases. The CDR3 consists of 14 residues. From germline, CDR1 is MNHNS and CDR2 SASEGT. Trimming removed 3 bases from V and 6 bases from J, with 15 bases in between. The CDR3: CASSESPPSSEQYF. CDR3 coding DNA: TGTGCCAGCAGTGAGTCACCCCCTAGCTCCGAGCAGTACTTC.

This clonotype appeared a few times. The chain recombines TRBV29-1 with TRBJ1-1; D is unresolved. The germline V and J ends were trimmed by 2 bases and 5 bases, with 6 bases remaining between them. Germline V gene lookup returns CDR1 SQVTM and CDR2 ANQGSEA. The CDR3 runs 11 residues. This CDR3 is CSVESGTEAFF. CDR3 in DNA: TGCAGCGTTGAATCTGGGACTGAAGCTTTCTTT.

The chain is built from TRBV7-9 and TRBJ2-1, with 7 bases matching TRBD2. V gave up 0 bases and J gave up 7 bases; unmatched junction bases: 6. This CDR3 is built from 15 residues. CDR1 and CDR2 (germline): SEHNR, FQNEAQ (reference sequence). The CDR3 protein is CASSLAGGSGNEQFF. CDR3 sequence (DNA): TGTGCCAGCAGCTTAGCGGGCGGGAGCGGGAATGAGCAGTTCTTC.

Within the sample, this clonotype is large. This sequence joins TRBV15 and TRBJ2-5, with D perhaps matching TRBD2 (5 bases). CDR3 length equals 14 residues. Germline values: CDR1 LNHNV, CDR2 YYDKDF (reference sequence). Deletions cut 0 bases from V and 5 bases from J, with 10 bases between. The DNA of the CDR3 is TGTGCCACCAGCAGAGATAAGCTAGCTGAGACCCAGTACTTC. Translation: CATSRDKLAETQYF.

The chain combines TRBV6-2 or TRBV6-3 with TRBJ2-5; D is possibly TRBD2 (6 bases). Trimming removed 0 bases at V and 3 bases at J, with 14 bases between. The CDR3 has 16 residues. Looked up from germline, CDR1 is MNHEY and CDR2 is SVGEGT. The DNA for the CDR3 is TGTGCCAGCAGTTACTCGAGTTCGGGGGTAGAAGAGACCCAGTACTTC. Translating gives CASSYSSSGVEETQYF.

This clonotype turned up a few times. The CDR3 protein is CASSRGSSYEQYF. The CDR3 DNA reads TGTGCCAGCAGTAGGGGTTCCTCCTACGAGCAGTACTTC. V and J are TRBV13 and TRBJ2-7; D is perhaps TRBD1 (5 bases). Trimming removed 6 bases from V and 0 bases from J, with 9 bases in between. The CDR3 is 13 amino acids. Germline values: CDR1 PRHDT, CDR2 FYEKMQ (reference sequence).

This CDR3 reads CASSFGPAREAFF. CDR3 sequence (DNA): TGTGCCAGCAGTTTCGGGCCCGCCCGTGAAGCTTTCTTT. The V call is TRBV7-4, the J call TRBJ1-1; the D is unclear. This CDR3 has 13 amino acids. V was shortened by 6 bases and J by 7 bases, with 15 bases between the two germline ends. CDR1 and CDR2 from the germline V gene are SGHVT and SQSDAQ.

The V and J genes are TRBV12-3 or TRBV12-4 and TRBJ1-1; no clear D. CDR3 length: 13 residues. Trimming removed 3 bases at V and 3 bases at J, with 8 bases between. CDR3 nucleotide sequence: TGTGCCAGCAGTTTTACTGCGTACACTGAAGCTTTCTTT. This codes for CASSFTAYTEAFF.